These 26 T cell receptor beta chains came from one sample sequenced in a study of vaccination effects on CD4 cells after COVID-19. Using immunoSEQ multiplex PCR, the repertoire was profiled, and TCRdb retains in-frame clones only, with some absent. The sample lists roughly 35,000 clones, about 78% occurring once. Under the ViraFEST assay, PBMC were stimulated with viral peptide pools so that antigen-specific CD4+ T cells expanded. Sequencing was performed afterwards. After around nine days in culture, the CD4+ T cells were isolated. Their SARS-CoV-2 infection, verified by PCR, occurred between March and December 2020. No antigen has been assigned to these receptors. This sample comprised CD4+ T cells from PBMCs cultured with HCoV-NL63 spike peptides, obtained before COVID-19 vaccination. These receptors were collected from a human donor who had a prior SARS-CoV-2 infection.

The genes are TRBV18 and TRBJ2-7; 7 nucleotides agree with TRBD2. This CDR3 is built from 16 residues. The germline gives CDR1 KGHSH, CDR2 LQKENI. J gave up 2 bases and V 2 bases, and 9 bases lay outside the gene matches. The CDR3 region has the DNA TGTGCCAGCTCACCAGCTACTAGCGCAAAAGCCTACGAGCAGTACTTC. Protein: CASSPATSAKAYEQYF.

This clone came up a few times. The chain joins TRBV4-1 to TRBJ2-7; D is unresolved. Germline loops: CDR1 MGHRA, CDR2 YSYEKL. The V end lost 3 bases, the J end lost 3 bases, and 18 bases lay between the germline ends. The CDR3 contains 16 residues. Here the CDR3 reads CASSHEPGRQYYEQYF. CDR3 DNA: TGCGCCAGCAGCCACGAACCCGGAAGGCAGTACTACGAGCAGTACTTC.

The V gene is TRBV24-1, the J gene TRBJ1-1; D unclear. V lost 4 bases and J 8 bases, leaving 10 bases between the germline ends. The germline CDR1 and CDR2 sequences are KGHDR and SFDVKD. This CDR3 is built from 12 residues. This CDR3 is CATSDAVSEAFF. CDR3 DNA sequence: TGTGCCACCAGTGACGCAGTCTCCGAAGCTTTCTTT.

The rearrangement links TRBV5-6 to TRBJ2-7, with a weak D call TRBD1 (5 bases). CDR1 and CDR2 (germline): SGHDT, YYEEEE. V lost 3 bases, J lost 5 bases, and 18 bases lay in between. The CDR3 spans 15 residues. The CDR3 is CASSYPQGRFDEQYF. The CDR3 region has the DNA TGTGCCAGCAGCTATCCCCAGGGTAGATTCGACGAGCAGTACTTC. The whole variable domain, remainder taken from reference TRBV5-6 and TRBJ2-7, is DAGVTQSPTHLIKTRGQQVTLRCSPKSGHDTVSWYQQALGQGPQFIFQYYEEEERQRGNFPDRFSGHQFPNYSSELNVNALLLGDSALYLCASSYPQGRFDEQYFGPGTRLTVT.

The rearrangement joins TRBV28 to TRBJ2-3, with D maybe TRBD1 (5 bases). CDR1 MDHEN and CDR2 SYDVKM come from the germline V gene. Trimming removed 10 bases from V and 3 bases from J, with 14 bases in between. The CDR3 is 13 amino acids. The CDR3 is CATIRVVTDTQYF. As DNA, the CDR3 is TGTGCCACCATCAGGGTCGTAACAGATACGCAGTATTTT.

This clone occurred a few times. V and J are TRBV21-1 and TRBJ1-5; the D segment call TRBD1 is taken from the table without a DNA check. TRBV21-1 is recorded as a pseudogene. CDR3 size: 18 residues. CDR3 nucleotides: TGTGCCAGCAGCACCCGTCCGGGACAGCTCCCACGCAATCAGCCCCAGCATTTT. Residues: CASSTRPGQLPRNQPQHF.

The chain employs TRBV28 and TRBJ2-4, with 7 positions matching TRBD2. V lost 3 bases to trimming and J lost 2 bases; unmatched junction nucleotides: 13. The CDR3 is 18 residues long. Germline V gene lookup returns CDR1 MDHEN and CDR2 SYDVKM. In nucleotides, the CDR3 is TGTGCCAGCAGTTTCGGAGGCGGACTAGAACTTTCCAAAAACATTCAGTACTTC. Translated: CASSFGGGLELSKNIQYF.

The chain employs TRBV9 and TRBJ2-3; D is unresolved. Germline CDR1 and CDR2: SGDLS and YYNGEE. The CDR3 loop spans 13 amino acids. The ends were cut back, 0 bases at V and 6 bases at J, with 8 bases in the middle. CDR3 sequence (DNA): TGTGCCAGCAGCGTAGAGTCCCGGGATACGCAGTATTTT. Its translation is CASSVESRDTQYF.

The gene calls are TRBV6-5 and TRBJ1-4; 7 nucleotides align to TRBD1. The junction had 6 bases not matched to a gene; V was cut back by 4 bases and J by 7 bases. This CDR3 comprises 14 residues. Per the germline V gene, CDR1 is MNHEY and CDR2 is SVGAGI. This CDR3 reads CASSSRGLFEKLFF. The CDR3, as DNA: TGTGCCAGCAGTTCCAGGGGGTTATTTGAAAAACTGTTTTTT.

The chain combines TRBV7-3 with TRBJ2-1; D unclear. Trimming cost V 3 bases and J 6 bases, with 9 bases left between them. The CDR3 loop spans 13 amino acids. Germline V lookup: CDR1 SGHTA, CDR2 FQGTGA. CDR3: CASSLGRSNEQFF. CDR3 nucleotides: TGTGCCAGCAGCTTGGGTCGGTCCAATGAGCAGTTCTTC.

This clone occurred a few times. The rearrangement uses TRBV27 and TRBJ2-5; the match to TRBD1 covers 7 bases. CDR1 is MNHEY, CDR2 SMNVEV, per germline (reference sequence). With 5 bases clipped from V and 2 bases from J, the junction kept 2 bases outside the gene matches. This CDR3 is built from 13 residues. The CDR3 DNA follows: TGTGCCAGCAGTCGGACAGGTCAAGAGACCCAGTACTTC. Translation: CASSRTGQETQYF.

This chain uses TRBV10-3 with TRBJ1-2; D is undetermined. With 3 bases removed from V and 10 bases from J, the gap between germline ends came to 9 bases. CDR3 size: 11 residues. In germline, CDR1 is ENHRY, CDR2 SYGVKD. CDR3 in amino acids: CAISDSASYTF. As DNA, the CDR3 is TGTGCCATCAGTGACTCCGCCTCCTACACCTTC.

The CDR3: CASSPGTGLLANEKLFF. In DNA form, the CDR3 reads TGTGCCAGCAGCCCTGGGACAGGGCTTTTAGCTAATGAAAAACTGTTTTTT. The V and J genes are TRBV11-3 and TRBJ1-4; TRBD1 aligns across 9 bases. The CDR3 contains 17 residues. V trimming: 5 bases; J trimming: 3 bases; junction bases outside the gene matches: 10. CDR1 is SGHNT and CDR2 is YENEEA in the germline V gene.

V gene TRBV30 combines with J gene TRBJ1-5; D possibly corresponds to TRBD1 (5 bases). Germline V gene sequence: CDR1 GTSNPN, CDR2 SVGIG (reference sequence). The CDR3 length is 14 residues. Deletions cut 3 bases from V and 4 bases from J, with 13 bases between. The CDR3 protein is CAWSPGPTNQPQHF. The CDR3 nucleotides read TGTGCCTGGAGCCCGGGACCGACGAATCAGCCCCAGCATTTT. Based on the CDR3 plus reference TRBV30 and TRBJ1-5, the full variable domain is SQTIHQWPATLVQPVGSPLSLECTVEGTSNPNLYWYRQAAGRGLQLLFYSVGIGQISSEVPQNLSASRPQDRQFILSSKKLLLSDSGFYLCAWSPGPTNQPQHFGDGTRLSIL.

V and J are TRBV2 and TRBJ2-5; no clear D. The CDR3 is made up of 11 amino acids. In germline, CDR1 is SNHLY, CDR2 FYNNEI. Trimming took 6 bases from V and 5 from J, leaving 7 bases between them. CDR3 sequence (DNA): TGTGCCAGCAGCCCTCGGGAGACCCAGTACTTC. This gives the protein CASSPRETQYF.

The chain has TRBV3-1 (or the pseudogene TRBV3-2) and TRBJ2-7; D remains unclear. Germline V lookup: CDR1 LGHDT, CDR2 YNNKEL (reference sequence). V was pared by 0 bases and J by 2 bases, with 8 bases between. This CDR3 region has 14 residues. CDR3: CASSQEWQAYEQYF. As DNA, the CDR3 is TGTGCCAGCAGCCAAGAGTGGCAGGCCTACGAGCAGTACTTC.

This clone appeared a few times. The chain is built from TRBV2 and TRBJ2-2; 7 bases are shared with TRBD2. Germline V gene data show CDR1 as SNHLY and CDR2 as FYNNEI. The CDR3 consists of 14 residues. V trimming: 7 bases; J trimming: 6 bases; junction bases outside the gene matches: 8. The chain's CDR3 is CASTVGRASGELFF. The CDR3 DNA sequence: TGTGCCAGCACTGTTGGGAGGGCCTCCGGGGAGCTGTTTTTT.

The chain uses TRBV5-1 and TRBJ2-3; D remains unclear. Deletions cut 1 base from V and 0 bases from J, with 9 bases between. The CDR3 extends over 15 amino acids. Germline CDR1 and CDR2: SGHRS and YFSETQ. This CDR3 reads CASSLSIPSTDTQYF. The CDR3 bases are TGCGCCAGCAGCTTGTCCATTCCTAGCACAGATACGCAGTATTTT.

J is TRBJ2-6 and V is TRBV5-1; 12 bases map to TRBD2. CDR3 length equals 17 residues. CDR1 SGHRS and CDR2 YFSETQ come from the germline V gene. Losses at the gene ends were 4 bases for V and 2 bases for J; bases not matched to a gene: 4. The CDR3 nucleotides read TGCGCCAGCAGCCAATGGACTAGCGGGACTGGGGCCAACGTCCTGACTTTC. Residues: CASSQWTSGTGANVLTF.

The chain joins TRBV7-2 to TRBJ1-6; the D is unclear. The CDR3 covers 14 residues. The V end was cut by 3 bases, the J end by 9 bases, with 12 bases between. Germline V gene sequence: CDR1 SGHTA, CDR2 FQGNSA. The CDR3 coding sequence is TGTGCCAGCAGCTTCGGCTCGACGGGTTCACCCCTCCACTTT. This encodes CASSFGSTGSPLHF.

J is TRBJ2-7 and V is TRBV6-6; 8 positions match TRBD1. The J segment lost 5 bases and the V segment lost 10 bases, leaving 7 bases of the junction unmatched. Germline V CDR1 and CDR2: MNHNY, SVGAGI (reference sequence). This CDR3 is 12 amino acids long. CDR3 sequence reads: CATRRQGNEQYF. The CDR3 DNA reads TGTGCCACCAGACGACAGGGGAACGAGCAGTACTTC.

This clone occurred once. In DNA, the CDR3 is TGTGCCAGCTCACCAACTATGGACCAGCCCCAGCATTTT. Its protein is CASSPTMDQPQHF. The genes are TRBV18 and TRBJ1-5; D unresolved. This CDR3 is built from 13 residues. The germline V and J ends were trimmed by 2 bases and 7 bases, with 9 bases remaining between them. Germline V lookup: CDR1 KGHSH, CDR2 LQKENI. The complete variable domain, with remaining parts taken from reference TRBV18 and TRBJ1-5, reads NAGVMQNPRHLVRRRGQEARLRCSPMKGHSHVYWYRQLPEEGLKFMVYLQKENIIDESGMPKERFSAEFPKEGPSILRIQQVVRGDSAAYFCASSPTMDQPQHFGDGTRLSIL.

The J gene is TRBJ2-5, the V gene TRBV2, with TRBD1 identical over 7 bases. From germline, CDR1 is SNHLY and CDR2 FYNNEI. CDR3 size: 13 residues. With 7 bases clipped from V and 2 bases from J, the junction kept 4 bases outside the gene matches. The CDR3: CASTPDRQETQYF. The CDR3 region has the DNA TGTGCCAGCACCCCGGACAGGCAAGAGACCCAGTACTTC.

This rearrangement joins TRBV5-8 to TRBJ2-2, with D unresolved. The germline CDR1 and CDR2 sequences are SGHTS and YDEGEE. The CDR3 is 14 residues long. The V end lost 2 bases, the J end lost 2 bases, and 7 bases lay between the germline ends. The CDR3 region is CASSLWSNTGELFF. The CDR3, as DNA: TGTGCCAGCAGCTTATGGTCCAACACCGGGGAGCTGTTTTTT.

The rearrangement links TRBV12-5 to TRBJ2-2; D remains unclear. Germline V lookup: CDR1 LGHNT, CDR2 FRNRAP. This CDR3 comprises 12 residues. Trimming left V 4 bases short and J 2 bases short, with 2 bases between. The CDR3 sequence is CASGYNTGELFF. The CDR3 DNA is TGTGCTAGTGGTTACAACACCGGGGAGCTGTTTTTT.

This clone was observed a handful of times. The V call is TRBV4-2, the J call TRBJ2-3; 8 positions agree with TRBD1. The germline V gene has CDR1 LGHNA and CDR2 YNFKEQ. The CDR3 sequence is 17 residues long. The ends lost 1 base at V and 0 bases at J; junction bases unmatched: 6. CDR3 nucleotides: TGTGCCAGCAGCCAAGTTCCAGGGGGCGGCAGCACAGATACGCAGTATTTT. Amino acids: CASSQVPGGGSTDTQYF.